This T cell receptor (beta chain) came from a study of regulatory T cells in long-lasting Graves disease. This clonotype was counted ten times or more. The authors built TCR beta libraries using iRepertoire HTBI primers and Arm-PCR of CDR3 regions. TCRdb analysed the multiplex PCR reads with MiXCR anew, one entry per CDR3 protein. The sample has some 370,000 distinct CDR3 sequences, roughly 23% seen once. The V end was cut by 4 bases, the J end by 5 bases, with 13 bases between. This CDR3 has 13 amino acids. CDR1 SGHRS and CDR2 YFSETQ come from the germline V gene. Time point denoted: persistent/refractory GD, antithyroid drugs over 5 years with positive TRAb. There was RNA extracted from PBMCs, and the TCR library was made from it.

Sequenced here: peripheral blood mononuclear cells (PBMCs), sampled when the disease was refractory, from a patient treated with antithyroid drugs. The origin of this receptor is a middle-aged woman with Graves disease. J is TRBJ2-7 and V is TRBV5-1; possibly TRBD1 for D (6 bases). The CDR3 nucleotides are TGCGCCAGCAGCGCCGGGACATTCGACGAGCAGTACTTC. Its protein is CASSAGTFDEQYF.